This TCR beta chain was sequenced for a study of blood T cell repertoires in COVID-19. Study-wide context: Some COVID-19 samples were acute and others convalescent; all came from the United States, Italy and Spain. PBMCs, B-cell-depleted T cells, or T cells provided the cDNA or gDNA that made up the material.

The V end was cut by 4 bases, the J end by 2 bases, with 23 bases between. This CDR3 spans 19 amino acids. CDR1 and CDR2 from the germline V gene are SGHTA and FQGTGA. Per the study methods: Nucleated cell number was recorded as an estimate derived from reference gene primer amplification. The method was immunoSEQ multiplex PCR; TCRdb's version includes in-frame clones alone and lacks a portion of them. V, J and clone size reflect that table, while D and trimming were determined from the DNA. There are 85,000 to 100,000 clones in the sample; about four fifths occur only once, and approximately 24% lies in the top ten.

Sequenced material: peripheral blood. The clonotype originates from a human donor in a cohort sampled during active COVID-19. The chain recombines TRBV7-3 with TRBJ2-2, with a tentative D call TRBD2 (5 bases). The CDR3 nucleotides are TGTGCCAGCAGCTACCAACCCTCATCTAGCCGCCTTAACACCGGGGAGCTGTTTTTT. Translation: CASSYQPSSSRLNTGELFF.